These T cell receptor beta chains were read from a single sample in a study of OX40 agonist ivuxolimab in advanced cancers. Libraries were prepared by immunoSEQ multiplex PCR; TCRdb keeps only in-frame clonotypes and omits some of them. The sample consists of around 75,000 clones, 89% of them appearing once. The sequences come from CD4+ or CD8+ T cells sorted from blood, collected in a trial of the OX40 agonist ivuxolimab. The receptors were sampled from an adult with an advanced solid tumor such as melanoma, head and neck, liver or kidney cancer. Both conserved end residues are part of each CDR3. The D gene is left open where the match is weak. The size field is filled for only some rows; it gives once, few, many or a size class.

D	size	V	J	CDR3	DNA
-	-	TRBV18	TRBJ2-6	CASSGSSRSGANVLTF	TGTGCCAGCTCGGGGAGCTCAAGGTCTGGGGCCAACGTCCTGACTTTC
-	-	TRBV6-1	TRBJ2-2	CASSEAYWAGELFF	TGTGCCAGCAGTGAAGCATACTGGGCCGGGGAGCTGTTTTTT
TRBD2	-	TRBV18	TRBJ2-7	CASSPPRTAQLGLAYEQYF	TGTGCCAGCTCACCCCCTCGGACGGCCCAATTGGGACTAGCCTACGAGCAGTACTTC
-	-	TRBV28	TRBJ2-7	CASSLRDSSSYEQYF	TGTGCCAGCAGTTTAAGGGATTCTAGCTCCTACGAGCAGTACTTC
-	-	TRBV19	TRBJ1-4	CASTTREQKLFF	TGTGCCAGTACCACCAGGGAGCAAAAACTGTTTTTT
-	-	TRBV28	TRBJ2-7	CASSLLALYEQYF	TGTGCCAGCAGCTTGCTGGCGTTATACGAGCAGTACTTC
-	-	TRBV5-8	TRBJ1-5	CASSLRNQPQHF	TGTGCCAGCAGCTTGAGGAATCAGCCCCAGCATTTT
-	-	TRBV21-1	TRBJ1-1	CASSKPLYRVETEAFF	TGTGCCAGCAGCAAACCCCTTTACAGGGTGGAGACTGAAGCTTTCTTT
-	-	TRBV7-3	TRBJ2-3	CASSQSGHDTQYF	TGTGCCAGCAGCCAATCTGGACATGATACGCAGTATTTT
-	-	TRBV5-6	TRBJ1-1	CASRSWGVPEAFF	TGTGCCAGTAGAAGTTGGGGGGTCCCTGAAGCTTTCTTT
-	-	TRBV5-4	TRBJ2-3	CASTQKSGGPSDTQYF	TGTGCCAGCACCCAAAAGTCCGGGGGGCCGTCAGATACGCAGTATTTT
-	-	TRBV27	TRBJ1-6	CASSLTEELYNSPLHF	TGTGCCAGCAGTTTGACAGAGGAGCTCTATAATTCACCCCTCCACTTT
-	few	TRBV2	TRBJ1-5	CASRGRDYSNQPQHF	TGTGCCAGCAGAGGGAGGGATTATAGCAATCAGCCCCAGCATTTT
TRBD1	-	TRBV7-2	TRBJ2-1	CASSAGWAQGASYNEQFF	TGTGCCAGCAGCGCGGGGTGGGCCCAGGGGGCCTCCTACAATGAGCAGTTCTTC
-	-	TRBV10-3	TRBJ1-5	CAIKDGPNQPQHF	TGTGCCATCAAGGACGGGCCCAATCAGCCCCAGCATTTT
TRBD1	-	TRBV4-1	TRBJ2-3	CASSRRTGRGTDTQYF	TGCGCCAGCAGCAGACGGACAGGGCGAGGAACAGATACGCAGTATTTT
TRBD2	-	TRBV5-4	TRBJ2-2	CASSSRTGTSGTGELFF	TGTGCCAGCAGCTCAAGGACTGGGACTAGCGGCACCGGGGAGCTGTTTTTT
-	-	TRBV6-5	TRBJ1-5	CASSYSGYQPQHF	TGTGCCAGCAGTTACTCAGGGTACCAGCCCCAGCATTTT
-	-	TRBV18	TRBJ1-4	CASSNNIATNEKLFF	TGTGCCAGCTCAAATAACATTGCAACTAATGAAAAACTGTTTTTT
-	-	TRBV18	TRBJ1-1	CASSPQGMNTEAFF	TGTGCCAGCTCACCTCAGGGGATGAACACTGAAGCTTTCTTT
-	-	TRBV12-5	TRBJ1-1	CASGPPEKAFF	TGCGCTAGTGGTCCCCCAGAAAAAGCTTTCTTT
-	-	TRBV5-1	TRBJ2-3	CASRRLESGPDTQYF	TGCGCCAGCAGGAGGTTGGAGTCGGGCCCAGATACGCAGTATTTT
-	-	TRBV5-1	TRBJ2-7	CASSLGGQGRAEQYF	TGCGCCAGCAGCTTGGGTGGGCAAGGTCGAGCCGAGCAGTACTTC
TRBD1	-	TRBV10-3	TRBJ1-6	CAISKETGLLNSPLHF	TGTGCCATCAGTAAAGAGACAGGGCTTCTTAATTCACCCCTCCACTTT
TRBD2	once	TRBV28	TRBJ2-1	CASSYPLTSGSSREQFF	TGTGCCAGCAGTTACCCTCTTACTAGCGGGAGTTCGAGAGAGCAGTTCTTC
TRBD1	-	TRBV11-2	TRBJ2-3	CASSLVGLGTGRGTQYF	TGTGCCAGCAGCTTAGTAGGCCTAGGGACAGGGAGAGGTACGCAGTATTTT
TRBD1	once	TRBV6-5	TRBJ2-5	CASSYSTGTAQETQYF	TGTGCCAGCAGTTACTCGACCGGGACAGCTCAAGAGACCCAGTACTTC
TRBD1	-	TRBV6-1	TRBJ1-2	CASSITGGAGYGYTF	TGTGCCAGCAGTATTACAGGGGGGGCGGGCTATGGCTACACCTTC
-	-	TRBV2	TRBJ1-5	CASSGGPFNQPQHF	TGTGCCAGCAGTGGGGGGCCCTTCAATCAGCCCCAGCATTTT
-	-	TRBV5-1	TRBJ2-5	CASSRGLTGAETQYF	TGCGCCAGCAGCCGGGGCCTCACCGGGGCAGAGACCCAGTACTTC
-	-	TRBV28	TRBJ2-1	CASSPPTYNEQFF	TGTGCCAGCAGTCCCCCCACTTACAATGAGCAGTTCTTC
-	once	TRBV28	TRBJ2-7	CASSLWASSYEQYF	TGTGCCAGCAGTTTATGGGCTAGCAGCTACGAGCAGTACTTC
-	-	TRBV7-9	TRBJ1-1	CASSLDQNTEAFF	TGTGCCAGCAGCTTAGACCAGAACACTGAAGCTTTCTTT
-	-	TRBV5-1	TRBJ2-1	CASSPLPSYNEQFF	TGCGCCAGCTCTCCCCTTCCCTCCTACAATGAGCAGTTCTTC
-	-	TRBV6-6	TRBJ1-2	CASSYPKDTGYRGYTF	TGTGCCAGCAGTTACCCTAAAGATACAGGGTATCGTGGCTACACCTTC
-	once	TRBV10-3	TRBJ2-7	CAISRSYEQYF	TGTGCCATCTCCCGATCCTACGAGCAGTACTTC
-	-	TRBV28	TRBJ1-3	CASRRAGARWNTIYF	TGTGCCAGCAGGAGGGCTGGGGCACGGTGGAACACCATATATTTT